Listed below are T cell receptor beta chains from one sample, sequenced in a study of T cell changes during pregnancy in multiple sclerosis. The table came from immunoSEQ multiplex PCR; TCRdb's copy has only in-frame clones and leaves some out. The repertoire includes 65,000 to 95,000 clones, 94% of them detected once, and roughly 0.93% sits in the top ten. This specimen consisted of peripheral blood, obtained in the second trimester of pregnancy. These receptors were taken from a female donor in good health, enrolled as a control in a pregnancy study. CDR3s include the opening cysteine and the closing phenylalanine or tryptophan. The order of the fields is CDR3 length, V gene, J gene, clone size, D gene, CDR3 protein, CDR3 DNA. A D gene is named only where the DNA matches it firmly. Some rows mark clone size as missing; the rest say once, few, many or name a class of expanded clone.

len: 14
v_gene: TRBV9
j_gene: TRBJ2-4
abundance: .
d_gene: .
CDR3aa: CASSVADSKNIQYF
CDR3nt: TGTGCCAGCAGCGTGGCAGATTCCAAAAACATTCAGTACTTC

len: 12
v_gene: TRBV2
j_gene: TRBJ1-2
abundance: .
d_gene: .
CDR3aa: CASHSTNYGYTF
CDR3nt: TGTGCCAGCCACTCAACTAACTATGGCTACACCTTC

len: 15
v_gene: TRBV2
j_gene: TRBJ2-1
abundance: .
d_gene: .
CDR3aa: CASKGASVGGNEQFF
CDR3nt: TGTGCCAGCAAGGGGGCCTCTGTGGGAGGCAATGAGCAGTTCTTC

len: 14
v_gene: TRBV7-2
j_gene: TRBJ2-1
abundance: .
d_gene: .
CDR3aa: CASSLMSSGDEQFF
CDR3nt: TGTGCCAGCAGCTTAATGAGTAGCGGCGATGAGCAGTTCTTC

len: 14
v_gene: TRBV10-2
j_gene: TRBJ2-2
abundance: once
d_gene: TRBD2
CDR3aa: CASGSSGMTGELFF
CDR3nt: TGCGCCAGCGGATCTAGCGGGATGACCGGGGAGCTGTTTTTT

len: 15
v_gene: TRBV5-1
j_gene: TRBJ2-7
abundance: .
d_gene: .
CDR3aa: CASSLMGGASYEQYF
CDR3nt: TGCGCCAGCAGCTTGATGGGCGGGGCCTCCTACGAGCAGTACTTC

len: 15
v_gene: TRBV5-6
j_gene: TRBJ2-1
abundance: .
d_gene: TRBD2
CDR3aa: CASSLELAGGREQFF
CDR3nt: TGTGCCAGCAGCTTGGAACTAGCGGGAGGCAGGGAGCAGTTCTTC

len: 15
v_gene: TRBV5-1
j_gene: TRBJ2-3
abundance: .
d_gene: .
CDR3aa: CASSLAHYSTDTQYF
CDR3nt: TGCGCCAGCAGCTTGGCTCACTACAGCACAGATACGCAGTATTTT

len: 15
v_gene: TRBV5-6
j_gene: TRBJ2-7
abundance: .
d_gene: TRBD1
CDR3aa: CASSLQGTGDYEQYF
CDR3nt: TGTGCCAGCAGCTTGCAGGGGACAGGGGACTACGAGCAGTACTTC

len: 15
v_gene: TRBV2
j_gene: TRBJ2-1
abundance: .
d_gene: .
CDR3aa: CASSEGRVNYNEQFF
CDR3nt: TGTGCCAGCAGTGAAGGCAGGGTTAACTACAATGAGCAGTTCTTC

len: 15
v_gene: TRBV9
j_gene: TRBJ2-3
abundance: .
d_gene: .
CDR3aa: CASSVGVSGTDTQYF
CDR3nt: TGTGCCAGCAGCGTAGGTGTTAGCGGCACAGATACGCAGTATTTT

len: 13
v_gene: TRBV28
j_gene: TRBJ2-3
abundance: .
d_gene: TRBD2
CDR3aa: CASSFGWEGSINF
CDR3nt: TGTGCCAGCAGTTTCGGGTGGGAGGGGAGCATTAATTTT

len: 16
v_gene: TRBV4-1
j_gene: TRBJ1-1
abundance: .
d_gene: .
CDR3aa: CASSQENRRVGTEAFF
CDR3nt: TGCGCCAGCAGCCAAGAAAATCGTCGGGTCGGAACTGAAGCTTTCTTT

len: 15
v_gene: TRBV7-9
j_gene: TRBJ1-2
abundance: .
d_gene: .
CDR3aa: CASSLARTGPYGYTF
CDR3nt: TGTGCCAGCAGCTTAGCCCGAACAGGGCCCTATGGCTACACCTTC

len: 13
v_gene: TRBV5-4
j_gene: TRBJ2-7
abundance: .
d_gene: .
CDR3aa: CASSLRGKGEQYF
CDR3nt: TGTGCCAGCAGCTTGAGGGGTAAAGGGGAGCAGTACTTC

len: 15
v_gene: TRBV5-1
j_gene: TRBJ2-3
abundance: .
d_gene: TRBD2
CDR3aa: CASSRTSGSGDTQYF
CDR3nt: TGCGCCAGCAGTCGGACTAGCGGGAGCGGGGATACGCAGTATTTT

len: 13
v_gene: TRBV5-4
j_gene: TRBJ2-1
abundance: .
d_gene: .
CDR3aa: CASSLLQDNEQFF
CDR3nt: TGTGCCAGCAGCTTGTTACAGGACAATGAGCAGTTCTTC

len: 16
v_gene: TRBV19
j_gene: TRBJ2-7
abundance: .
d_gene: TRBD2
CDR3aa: CASSMLAGEGSYEQYF
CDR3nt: TGTGCCAGTAGTATGCTAGCGGGAGAAGGAAGCTACGAGCAGTACTTC

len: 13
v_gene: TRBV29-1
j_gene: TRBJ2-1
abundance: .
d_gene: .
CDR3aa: CSGRHRTNNEQFF
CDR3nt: TGCAGCGGCCGACATAGGACAAACAATGAGCAGTTCTTC

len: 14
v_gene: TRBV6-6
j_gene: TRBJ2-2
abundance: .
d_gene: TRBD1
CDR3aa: CASEDRDNTGELFF
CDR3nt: TGTGCCAGTGAGGACAGGGACAACACCGGGGAGCTGTTTTTT

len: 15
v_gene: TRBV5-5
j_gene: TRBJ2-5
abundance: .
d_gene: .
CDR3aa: CASSLEDRGFETQYF
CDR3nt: TGTGCCAGCAGCTTGGAAGATAGGGGGTTTGAGACCCAGTACTTC

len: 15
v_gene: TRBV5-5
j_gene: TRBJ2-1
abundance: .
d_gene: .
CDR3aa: CASSLQQEGRDEQFF
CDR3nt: TGTGCCAGCAGCTTGCAACAGGAAGGCAGGGATGAGCAGTTCTTC

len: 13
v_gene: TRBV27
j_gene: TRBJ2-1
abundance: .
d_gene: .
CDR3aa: CASSLTEGRPQFF
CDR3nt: TGTGCCAGCAGTTTAACCGAGGGCCGACCCCAGTTCTTC

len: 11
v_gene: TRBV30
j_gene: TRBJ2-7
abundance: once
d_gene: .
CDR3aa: CAWSAAYEQYF
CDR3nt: TGTGCCTGGAGTGCGGCCTACGAGCAGTACTTC

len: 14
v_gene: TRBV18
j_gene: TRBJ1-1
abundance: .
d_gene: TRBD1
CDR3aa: CASSPPYRGPEAFF
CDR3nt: TGTGCCAGCTCACCACCTTACAGGGGGCCTGAAGCTTTCTTT

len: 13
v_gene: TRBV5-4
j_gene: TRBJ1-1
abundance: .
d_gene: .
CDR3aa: CASSPGSVPEAFF
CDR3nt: TGTGCCAGCAGCCCAGGATCGGTCCCTGAAGCTTTCTTT

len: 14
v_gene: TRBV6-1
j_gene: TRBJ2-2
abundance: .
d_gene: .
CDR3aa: CASREGGGTGELFF
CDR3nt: TGTGCCAGCAGAGAGGGAGGCGGCACCGGGGAGCTGTTTTTT

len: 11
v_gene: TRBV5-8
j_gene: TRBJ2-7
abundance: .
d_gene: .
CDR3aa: CASSIGVEQYF
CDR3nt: TGTGCCAGCAGCATCGGAGTCGAGCAGTACTTC

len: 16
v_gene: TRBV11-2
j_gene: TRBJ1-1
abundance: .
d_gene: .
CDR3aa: CASSLEARWRNTEAFF
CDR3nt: TGTGCCAGCAGCTTAGAGGCGCGGTGGAGGAACACTGAAGCTTTCTTT

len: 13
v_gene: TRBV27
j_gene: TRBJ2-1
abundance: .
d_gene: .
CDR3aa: CASTVQGGNEQFF
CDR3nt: TGTGCCAGCACCGTCCAGGGAGGCAATGAGCAGTTCTTC

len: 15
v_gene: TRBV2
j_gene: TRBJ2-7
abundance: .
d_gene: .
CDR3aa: CASSLKWAADYEQYF
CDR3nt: TGTGCCAGCAGTCTTAAGTGGGCAGCCGACTACGAGCAGTACTTC

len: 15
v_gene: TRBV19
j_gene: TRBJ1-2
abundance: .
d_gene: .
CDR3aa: CASSSRQAPIYGYTF
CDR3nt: TGTGCCAGTAGTTCCCGCCAGGCCCCTATCTATGGCTACACCTTC

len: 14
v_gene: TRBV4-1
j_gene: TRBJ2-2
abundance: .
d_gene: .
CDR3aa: CASRAQGFTGELFF
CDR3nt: TGCGCCAGCAGGGCTCAGGGTTTCACCGGGGAGCTGTTTTTT

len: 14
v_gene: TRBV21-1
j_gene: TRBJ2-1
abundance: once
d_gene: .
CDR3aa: CASSPGTSFDEQFF
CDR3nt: TGTGCCAGCAGCCCCGGGACTAGTTTCGATGAGCAGTTCTTC

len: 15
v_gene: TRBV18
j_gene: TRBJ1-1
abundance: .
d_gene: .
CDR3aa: CASSPSRTRNTEAFF
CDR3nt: TGTGCCAGCTCACCATCCCGGACAAGGAACACTGAAGCTTTCTTT

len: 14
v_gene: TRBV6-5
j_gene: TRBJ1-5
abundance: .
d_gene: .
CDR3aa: CASSFSGSNQPQHF
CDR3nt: TGTGCCAGCAGTTTTTCAGGTAGCAATCAGCCCCAGCATTTT

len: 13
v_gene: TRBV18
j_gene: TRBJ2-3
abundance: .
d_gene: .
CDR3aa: CASSGGVTDTQYF
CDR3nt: TGTGCCAGCTCAGGAGGGGTCACAGATACGCAGTATTTT

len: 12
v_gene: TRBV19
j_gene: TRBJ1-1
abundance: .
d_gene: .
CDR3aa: CASRGDIAEAFF
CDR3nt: TGTGCCAGTAGAGGGGACATCGCCGAAGCTTTCTTT

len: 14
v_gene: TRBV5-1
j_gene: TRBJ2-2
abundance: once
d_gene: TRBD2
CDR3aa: CASSPSGRAGELFF
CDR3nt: TGCGCCAGCAGCCCTAGCGGGAGGGCCGGGGAGCTGTTTTTT

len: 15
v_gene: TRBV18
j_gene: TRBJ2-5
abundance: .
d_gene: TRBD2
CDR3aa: CASSPFTTGGETQYF
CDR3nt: TGTGCCAGCTCACCTTTTACGACGGGGGGGGAGACCCAGTACTTC

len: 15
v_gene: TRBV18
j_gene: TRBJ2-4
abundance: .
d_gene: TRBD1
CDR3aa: CASSAGQGAKNIQYF
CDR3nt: TGTGCCAGCTCAGCCGGACAGGGAGCCAAAAACATTCAGTACTTC

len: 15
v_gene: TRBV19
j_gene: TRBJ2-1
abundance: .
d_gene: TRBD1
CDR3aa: CASRPGTVNYNEQFF
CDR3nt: TGTGCCAGCAGACCCGGGACAGTTAACTACAATGAGCAGTTCTTC